The sequence of this T cell receptor (beta chain) was determined in a study of immune evolution from preneoplasia to lung adenocarcinoma. General observations from the study: Compared with EGFR-mutant or double wild-type lesions, KRAS-mutant nodules were more clonal. Top clone frequencies peaked in normal lung, apparently declining through invasive adenocarcinoma.

Sequenced by immunoSEQ multiplex PCR; TCRdb stores in-frame clones only, minus some. Of approximately 10,000 clones listed, just over 75% are singletons. Concerning this clone: Its antigen is unidentified.

V dropped 5 bases and J dropped 8 bases, with 9 bases sitting between them. CDR1 and CDR2 from the germline V gene are KGHSH and LQKENI. This CDR3 is 11 amino acids long. Input material: FFPE lung adenocarcinoma in situ tissue. The V and J genes are TRBV18 and TRBJ1-1; D remains ambiguous. The TCR was taken from a person aged 55 to 79 with lung adenocarcinoma. The DNA for the CDR3 is TGTGCCAGCTCAGGAGGTAGCGAAGCTTTCTTT. Translating it yields CASSGGSEAFF.